The 24 T cell receptor beta chains below all came from one sample that was sequenced in a study of shared clonotypes between healthy human individuals. Profiled with immunoSEQ multiplex PCR; TCRdb holds only in-frame clones, not every one. Of some 490,000 clones listed, 81% are singletons. Material for sequencing was PBMCs. The receptor source for this set is a woman between 35 and 50 years old in good health. Some clones in this sample may be carry-over from other donors' samples.

V usage is TRBV10-1 and J usage is TRBJ2-3, with 10 bases matching TRBD2. Trimming removed 0 bases from V and 2 bases from J; junction bases left unmatched: 2. There are 16 residues in the CDR3. Germline V gene sequence: CDR1 WNHNN, CDR2 SYGVQD (reference sequence). The CDR3 DNA sequence: TGCGCCAGCAGTGAGTCTAGCGGGAGGAACACAGATACGCAGTATTTT. Its protein is CASSESSGRNTDTQYF.

The genes are TRBV28 and TRBJ1-1; D not resolved. The CDR3 is 14 residues long. CDR1 MDHEN and CDR2 SYDVKM come from the germline V gene. Trimming shortened V by 7 bases and J by 5 bases, and 17 bases separated the two germline ends. CDR3 in amino acids: CASKAWQSGTEAFF. The CDR3 nucleotides read TGTGCCAGCAAGGCCTGGCAGTCGGGGACTGAAGCTTTCTTT.

J is TRBJ2-1 and V is TRBV27; 7 nucleotides agree with TRBD2. The V gene end was trimmed by 9 bases and the J gene end by 0 bases; junction bases not matched to a gene: 11. This CDR3 is 16 amino acids long. CDR1 MNHEY and CDR2 SMNVEV come from the germline V gene (reference sequence). The CDR3 sequence is CASKGRDPSSYNEQFF. CDR3 nucleotides: TGTGCCAGTAAAGGGAGGGACCCCAGCTCCTACAATGAGCAGTTCTTC.

The CDR3 is CASRWGERENEQYF. The DNA for the CDR3 is TGCGCCAGCCGCTGGGGGGAGCGGGAGAACGAGCAGTACTTC. The chain recombines TRBV5-1 with TRBJ2-7; 8 bases align to TRBD2. After removal of 7 bases from V and 5 bases from J, the junction contained 11 bases not matched to a gene. This CDR3 region has 14 residues. The V gene's germline CDR1 is SGHRS and CDR2 YFSETQ.

The rearrangement joins TRBV7-2 to TRBJ1-2; D may be TRBD1 (5 bases). Trimming pared 4 bases from V and 2 bases from J, leaving 20 bases between. Per the germline V gene, CDR1 is SGHTA and CDR2 is FQGNSA. CDR3 length: 17 amino acids. CDR3 bases: TGTGCCAGCAGCTCACTAGGGGAGGGGTTGTACAACTATGGCTACACCTTC. Protein: CASSSLGEGLYNYGYTF.

The V call is TRBV5-1, the J call TRBJ1-2; the match to TRBD1 covers 8 bases. The CDR3 totals 13 residues. The V gene end was trimmed by 7 bases and the J gene end by 3 bases; junction bases not matched to a gene: 5. Looked up from germline, CDR1 is SGHRS and CDR2 is YFSETQ. CDR3 in amino acids: CASAQGADYGYTF. CDR3 coding DNA: TGCGCCAGCGCTCAGGGGGCCGACTATGGCTACACCTTC.

CDR3 residues: CASSLVTGDYGYTF. The DNA of the CDR3 is TGTGCCAGCAGCTTAGTGACCGGGGACTATGGCTACACCTTC. The V call is TRBV11-2, the J call TRBJ1-2; D gene uncertain. The CDR3 sequence is 14 residues long. Germline V gene sequence: CDR1 SGHAT, CDR2 FQNNGV. V dropped 1 base and J dropped 3 bases, with 9 bases sitting between them. The complete variable domain, with remaining parts taken from reference TRBV11-2 and TRBJ1-2, reads EAGVAQSPRYKIIEKRQSVAFWCNPISGHATLYWYQQILGQGPKLLIQFQNNGVVDDSQLPKDRFSAERLKGVDSTLKIQPAKLEDSAVYLCASSLVTGDYGYTFGSGTRLTVV.

This clone appeared a single time. The junction departs from germline at one end; a sequencing error may be responsible. The rearrangement links TRBV19 to TRBJ2-5; 8 bases are a match to TRBD1. The CDR3 length is 15 residues. CDR1 and CDR2 from the germline V gene are LNHDA and SQIVND (reference sequence). The CDR3 bases are TGTGCCAGTAGTCGCCGGGACAGGTCCCAAGGGACCCAGTACTTC. This translates into CASSRRDRSQGTQYF.

Points on this clone: One end of the junction does not line up with germline, which may come from a read error. Other nucleotide sequences in the sample specify the same CDR3. The rearrangement joins TRBV2 to TRBJ2-2; perhaps TRBD2 as D (5 bases). Germline V lookup: CDR1 SNHLY, CDR2 FYNNEI. This CDR3 spans 15 amino acids. The DNA for the CDR3 is TGCGCCAGCAGTGAACTTCCCGCCTACACCGGGGAGCTGTTTTTC. This encodes CASSELPAYTGELFF.

The chain is built from TRBV30 and TRBJ1-1, with 7 bases fitting TRBD1. The V segment lost 2 bases and the J segment 5 bases; nucleotides outside the gene matches: 5. Looked up from germline, CDR1 is GTSNPN and CDR2 is SVGIG (reference sequence). The CDR3 sequence is 13 residues long. The CDR3 sequence: CAWSTDRVTEAFF. CDR3 nucleotides: TGTGCCTGGAGTACAGACAGGGTGACTGAAGCTTTCTTT. Combining the CDR3 with reference TRBV30 and TRBJ1-1 gives the whole variable domain SQTIHQWPATLVQPVGSPLSLECTVEGTSNPNLYWYRQAAGRGLQLLFYSVGIGQISSEVPQNLSASRPQDRQFILSSKKLLLSDSGFYLCAWSTDRVTEAFFGQGTRLTVV.

Of note for this clone: Only one base separates this from a far larger clonotype, so it likely reflects a read error. This sample also contains other DNA sequences that code for the same CDR3. V gene TRBV30 combines with J gene TRBJ1-2; a possible D gene is TRBD1 (6 bases). The CDR3 spans 14 residues. CDR1 GTSNPN and CDR2 SVGIG come from the germline V gene (reference sequence). The CDR3 loop is CASRGGAPNYGYTF. Here the CDR3 DNA reads TGTGCCTCCCGGGGGGGGGCTCCTAACTATGGTTACACCTTC.

The chain combines TRBV2 with TRBJ2-1, with 11 positions matching TRBD2. Germline lookup yields CDR1 SNHLY and CDR2 FYNNEI. This CDR3 spans 14 amino acids. The trim removed 7 bases at V and 7 bases at J, leaving 6 bases unmatched. In DNA form, the CDR3 reads TGTGCCAGCATAGCGGGAGGGCCTTTGAATGAGCAGTTCTTC. Its translation is CASIAGGPLNEQFF.

The chain is built from TRBV5-1 and TRBJ2-7, with TRBD2 identical over 10 bases. This CDR3 has 15 amino acids. Looked up from germline, CDR1 is SGHRS and CDR2 is YFSETQ. The trim removed 0 bases at V and 5 bases at J, leaving 5 bases unmatched. CDR3 sequence (DNA): TGCGCCAGCAGCTTGGCTAGCGGGAGTTCAAACGAGCAGTACTTC. Its protein product is CASSLASGSSNEQYF.

This chain connects TRBV7-6 to TRBJ1-2; tentatively, D is TRBD1 (5 bases). Germline values: CDR1 SGHVS, CDR2 FNYEAQ. The CDR3 spans 15 residues. Trimming stripped 5 bases from V and 7 bases from J, with 20 bases between. This chain's CDR3 is CASSVLTGFGGGYTF. The CDR3 DNA follows: TGTGCCAGCAGCGTACTTACAGGTTTTGGCGGTGGCTACACCTTC. The variable domain in full, with the rest retrieved from reference TRBV7-6 and TRBJ1-2, is GAGVSQSPRYKVTKRGQDVALRCDPISGHVSLYWYRQALGQGPEFLTYFNYEAQQDKSGLPNDRFSAERPEGSISTLTIQRTEQRDSAMYRCASSVLTGFGGGYTFGSGTRLTVV.

V gene TRBV4-1 combines with J gene TRBJ1-2; 7 nucleotides align to TRBD1. Germline assignment: CDR1 MGHRA and CDR2 YSYEKL. The CDR3 has 18 residues. Trimming cost V 4 bases and J 3 bases; bases outside gene matches: 17. CDR3 loop: CASSLLTLRDSGHYGYTF. The CDR3 region has the DNA TGCGCCAGCAGCCTTCTTACCCTAAGGGACAGCGGTCACTATGGCTACACCTTC.

This clone was seen more than once but under ten times. This sequence joins TRBV5-1 and TRBJ1-2, with D perhaps matching TRBD1 (5 bases). Trimming took 0 bases from V and 0 from J, leaving 9 bases between them. The CDR3 has 15 residues. Germline V gives CDR1 SGHRS, CDR2 YFSETQ. CDR3 loop: CASSLVGGANYGYTF. As DNA, the CDR3 is TGCGCCAGCAGCTTGGTGGGGGGAGCTAACTATGGCTACACCTTC.

This chain connects TRBV27 to TRBJ2-2; 10 bases line up with TRBD1. J was trimmed by 6 bases and V by 7 bases; bases with no gene match: 8. The germline V gene has CDR1 MNHEY and CDR2 SMNVEV (reference sequence). The CDR3 has 15 residues. The CDR3 region is CASNPGQGLPGELFF. CDR3 in DNA: TGTGCCAGCAACCCGGGACAGGGGCTCCCCGGGGAGCTGTTTTTT.

On this clone: A read error likely explains this, since a far larger clone differs by one base. The same CDR3 is also encoded by other DNA sequences in this sample. This sequence joins TRBV4-1 and TRBJ1-2; unclear D gene. Germline V gene sequence: CDR1 MGHRA, CDR2 YSYEKL. CDR3 length: 16 amino acids. V lost 4 bases to trimming and J lost 6 bases, with 21 bases between them. The CDR3, as DNA: TGCGCCAGCAGCCGCTCCGAGTGGGCCCCTCAGGATGGCTACACCTTC. Translation: CASSRSEWAPQDGYTF.

J is TRBJ1-3 and V is TRBV9; TRBD1 agrees at 7 bases. CDR1 and CDR2 from the germline V gene are SGDLS and YYNGEE. After removal of 4 bases from V and 4 bases from J, the junction contained 8 bases not matched to a gene. The CDR3 contains 15 residues. The CDR3 here is CASSPPGTAGNTIYF. CDR3 DNA sequence: TGTGCCAGCAGCCCTCCCGGGACAGCCGGAAACACCATATATTTT. The variable domain in full, completed from reference TRBV9 and TRBJ1-3, reads DSGVTQTPKHLITATGQRVTLRCSPRSGDLSVYWYQQSLDQGLQFLIQYYNGEERAKGNILERFSAQQFPDLHSELNLSSLELGDSALYFCASSPPGTAGNTIYFGEGSWLTVV.

The V and J genes are TRBV27 and TRBJ1-5, with D perhaps matching TRBD1 (5 bases). This CDR3 is built from 13 residues. Trimming took 6 bases from V and 0 from J, leaving 6 bases between them. The germline V gene encodes CDR1 MNHEY and CDR2 SMNVEV (reference sequence). The CDR3, as DNA: TGTGCCAGCAGAACAGGTAGCAATCAGCCCCAGCATTTT. Its protein product is CASRTGSNQPQHF.

The CDR3 sequence: CAIAAGGYEQYF. The DNA of the CDR3 is TGTGCCATCGCGGCAGGGGGCTACGAGCAGTACTTC. This sequence joins TRBV28 and TRBJ2-7; 7 bases fit TRBD1. V shed 10 bases, J shed 3 bases, and the junction held 6 bases outside the gene matches. The CDR3 extends over 12 amino acids. The germline V gene encodes CDR1 MDHEN and CDR2 SYDVKM.

This clone was counted only a few times. This probably arose from a read error, given a far larger clone one base away. The V gene is TRBV30, the J gene TRBJ1-5; D uncertain. The CDR3 loop spans 15 amino acids. V lost 0 bases and J lost 2, with 11 bases in between. Germline CDR1 and CDR2: GTSNPN and SVGIG (reference sequence). CDR3 bases: TGTGCCTGGAGTGTACACATATCAGGCAATCAGCCCCAGCATTTT. The encoded protein is CAWSVHISGNQPQHF.

The V gene is TRBV11-3, the J gene TRBJ2-3; the D is unclear. V was shortened by 2 bases and J by 0 bases, with 6 bases between the two germline ends. CDR1 is SGHNT and CDR2 is YENEEA in the germline V gene. The CDR3 covers 14 residues. The CDR3 DNA is TGTGCCAGCAGCTTATTCACGAGCACAGATACGCAGTATTTT. Its translation is CASSLFTSTDTQYF. Combining the CDR3 with reference TRBV11-3 and TRBJ2-3 gives the whole variable domain EAGVVQSPRYKIIEKKQPVAFWCNPISGHNTLYWYLQNLGQGPELLIRYENEEAVDDSQLPKDRFSAERLKGVDSTLKIQPAELGDSAVYLCASSLFTSTDTQYFGPGTRLTVL.

The rearrangement uses TRBV5-1 and TRBJ2-3; D is ambiguous. V gave up 0 bases and J gave up 0 bases, with 8 bases separating them. The CDR3 covers 15 residues. Per the germline V gene, CDR1 is SGHRS and CDR2 is YFSETQ. CDR3 sequence: CASSLDISSTDTQYF. The CDR3 DNA reads as TGCGCCAGCAGCTTGGACATTTCTAGCACAGATACGCAGTATTTT.